The 26 T cell receptor beta chains below all came from one sample that was sequenced in a study of CD8+ T cells in alopecia areata. Treatment meaning: oral pan-JAK inhibitor, 5-10 mg twice daily. As the sequencing template, cDNA was produced by extracting RNA and reverse transcribing it. Some clones are missing from TCRdb's copy, which holds only in-frame ones; the method was immunoSEQ multiplex PCR. The sample carries 180,000 or so clones, 51% recorded once. The source material was CD8+ T cells sorted from blood, sampled at week 52, from a patient treated with tofacitinib. The receptors shown here come from a human donor with alopecia areata.

This clone was seen a few times. The rearrangement joins TRBV5-6 to TRBJ2-1, with D perhaps matching TRBD1 (5 bases). Germline V CDR1 and CDR2: SGHDT, YYEEEE. V was pared by 3 bases and J by 8 bases, with 12 bases between. The CDR3 sequence is 13 residues long. The CDR3 loop is CASSYQGRDEQFF. In DNA form, the CDR3 reads TGTGCCAGCAGCTACCAGGGTCGGGATGAGCAGTTCTTC.

This chain links TRBV30 with TRBJ2-3; D not resolved. Trimming cost V 1 base and J 0 bases, with 8 bases left between them. Germline V CDR1 and CDR2: GTSNPN, SVGIG (reference sequence). The CDR3 runs to 14 residues. CDR3 sequence: CAWSERASTDTQYF. The DNA of the CDR3 is TGTGCCTGGAGTGAACGGGCTAGCACAGATACGCAGTATTTT.

The rearrangement uses TRBV19 and TRBJ2-2; D gene ambiguous. The germline V and J ends were trimmed by 6 bases and 0 bases, with 11 bases remaining between them. Germline V gene sequence: CDR1 LNHDA, CDR2 SQIVND (reference sequence). This CDR3 has 15 residues. The CDR3 loop reads CASSGDFTNTGELFF. The CDR3 DNA reads as TGTGCCAGTAGCGGAGACTTTACGAACACCGGGGAGCTGTTTTTT.

This clone turned up a few times. The chain employs TRBV4-2 and TRBJ1-2; D may be TRBD1 (5 bases). The CDR3 totals 14 residues. Trimming took 3 bases from V and 2 from J, leaving 10 bases between them. Looked up from germline, CDR1 is LGHNA and CDR2 is YNFKEQ. The CDR3 DNA reads TGTGCCAGCAGCCACTGGAAGGGGAACTATGGCTACACCTTC. The encoded protein is CASSHWKGNYGYTF.

The V gene is TRBV5-6, the J gene TRBJ2-7; TRBD1 might be the D (6 bases). The CDR3 contains 14 residues. The V and J ends lost 0 bases and 4 bases respectively, with 11 bases between them. Germline values: CDR1 SGHDT, CDR2 YYEEEE. The CDR3 region is CASSLGQGLYEQYF. As DNA, the CDR3 is TGTGCCAGCAGCTTGGGGCAGGGGCTTTACGAGCAGTACTTC.

This clone was seen only a few times. The CDR3 nucleotides are TGTGCCACCGGATACCGAGGTGAAGCTTTCTTT. Translated, it gives CATGYRGEAFF. This chain links TRBV19 with TRBJ1-1; D remains ambiguous. V lost 10 bases and J lost 7, with 13 bases in between. Germline-derived CDR1 and CDR2 are LNHDA and SQIVND (reference sequence). CDR3 length: 11 residues.

The chain couples TRBV4-1 to TRBJ1-2; the D is unclear. With 0 bases removed from V and 8 bases from J, the gap between germline ends came to 7 bases. The CDR3 has 12 amino acids. Germline-derived CDR1 and CDR2 are MGHRA and YSYEKL. This CDR3 is CASSQEGRGYTF. CDR3 DNA sequence: TGCGCCAGCAGCCAAGAAGGGAGGGGCTACACCTTC.

The gene calls are TRBV13 and TRBJ2-3; D perhaps matches TRBD2 (6 bases). V was shortened by 4 bases and J by 6 bases, with 8 bases between the two germline ends. Germline V gene sequence: CDR1 PRHDT, CDR2 FYEKMQ (reference sequence). There are 12 residues in the CDR3. The CDR3 is CASSSGRDTQYF. The DNA for the CDR3 is TGTGCCAGCAGCTCGGGGAGGGATACGCAGTATTTT.

The rearrangement joins TRBV27 to TRBJ1-5; D is perhaps TRBD1 (6 bases). Germline V lookup: CDR1 MNHEY, CDR2 SMNVEV (reference sequence). V lost 4 bases to trimming and J lost 4 bases, with 8 bases between them. The CDR3 is 13 residues long. CDR3 region: CASSWQGNQPQHF. CDR3 nucleotide sequence: TGTGCCAGCAGTTGGCAGGGGAATCAGCCCCAGCATTTT.

In this sample, this clone turned up a few times. The junction shows a germline mismatch at one end, possibly a read error. The chain is built from TRBV30 and TRBJ1-3, with D possibly TRBD1 on 5 matching bases. Germline V CDR1 and CDR2: GTSNPN, SVGIG (reference sequence). The CDR3 covers 11 residues. The CDR3 here is CAWGGTAPGDF. Written as DNA, the CDR3 is TGTGCCTGGGGCGGGACGGCCCCCGGTGATTTT.

The chain couples TRBV15 to TRBJ2-1; TRBD2 aligns across 8 bases. The germline V gene has CDR1 LNHNV and CDR2 YYDKDF (reference sequence). This CDR3 region has 14 residues. Unmatched junction bases numbered 10, after V lost 7 bases and J lost 8 bases. CDR3 protein: CATTTGTRVHEQFF. For the CDR3, the DNA is TGTGCCACCACCACCGGGACTAGGGTCCATGAGCAGTTCTTC.

The chain uses TRBV5-1 and TRBJ2-1; 10 bases are shared with TRBD2. In germline, CDR1 is SGHRS, CDR2 YFSETQ. The junction had 7 bases not matched to a gene; V was cut back by 2 bases and J by 8 bases. The CDR3 has 15 amino acids. The CDR3 is CASSFVAGGGDEQFF. The CDR3 bases are TGCGCCAGCAGCTTCGTAGCGGGGGGAGGCGATGAGCAGTTCTTC.

The chain is built from TRBV7-9 and TRBJ2-7; TRBD1 matches 11 bases. The CDR3 consists of 14 residues. Looked up from germline, CDR1 is SEHNR and CDR2 is FQNEAQ (reference sequence). Trimming took 5 bases from V and 3 from J; bases not matched to a gene: 3. CDR3 coding DNA: TGTGCCAGCAGCGCCGGGACAGGGGGCTACGAGCAGTACTTC. Protein product: CASSAGTGGYEQYF. Full variable domain (rest looked up from reference TRBV7-9 and TRBJ2-7): DTGVSQNPRHKITKRGQNVTFRCDPISEHNRLYWYRQTLGQGPEFLTYFQNEAQLEKSRLLSDRFSAERPKGSFSTLEIQRTEQGDSAMYLCASSAGTGGYEQYFGPGTRLTVT.

The chain uses TRBV6-1 and TRBJ2-7, with D perhaps given as TRBD1 or TRBD2 (6 bases each). Germline V lookup: CDR1 MNHNS, CDR2 SASEGT. Trimming cost V 7 bases and J 2 bases, with 18 bases left between them. CDR3 length equals 15 residues. CDR3 DNA: TGTGCCAGCACCCCAAAAGGGGGGCGAACCTACGAGCAGTACTTC. This sequence encodes CASTPKGGRTYEQYF.

This clone was seen a few times. The chain recombines TRBV30 with TRBJ2-1; D gene unclear. Germline lookup yields CDR1 GTSNPN and CDR2 SVGIG (reference sequence). The CDR3 contains 13 residues. V gave up 4 bases and J gave up 4 bases, with 11 bases separating them. The CDR3 sequence is CAWTSVSYNEQFF. The CDR3 DNA follows: TGTGCCTGGACCAGCGTAAGTTACAATGAGCAGTTCTTC.

The chain is built from TRBV30 and TRBJ2-2, with a weak D call TRBD2 (6 bases). CDR1 GTSNPN and CDR2 SVGIG come from the germline V gene (reference sequence). The CDR3 totals 14 residues. The CDR3 here is CTRNGGLNTGELFF. CDR3 DNA sequence: TGTACCAGAAACGGAGGGCTGAACACCGGGGAGCTGTTTTTT.

J is TRBJ2-7 and V is TRBV4-1; no clear D gene. The CDR3 loop spans 13 amino acids. Trimming took 2 bases from V and 5 from J, leaving 10 bases between them. Germline lookup yields CDR1 MGHRA and CDR2 YSYEKL. The CDR3 sequence is CASSQKKGNEQYF. CDR3 coding DNA: TGCGCCAGCAGCCAAAAGAAGGGAAACGAGCAGTACTTC.

This clone was counted a few times. The V gene is TRBV5-6, the J gene TRBJ2-6; 7 bases are shared with TRBD1. The CDR3 runs 18 residues. Germline assignment: CDR1 SGHDT and CDR2 YYEEEE. V shed 4 bases and J 0 bases; nucleotides not matched to a gene: 10. CDR3 sequence (DNA): TGTGCCAGCAGCCTAAACAGGGGCCAACCCTCTGGGGCCAACGTCCTGACTTTC. Translated: CASSLNRGQPSGANVLTF. Drawing the rest from reference TRBV5-6 and TRBJ2-6, the complete variable domain is DAGVTQSPTHLIKTRGQQVTLRCSPKSGHDTVSWYQQALGQGPQFIFQYYEEEERQRGNFPDRFSGHQFPNYSSELNVNALLLGDSALYLCASSLNRGQPSGANVLTFGAGSRLTVL.

This clone came up a few times. V gene TRBV7-9 combines with J gene TRBJ1-1; the match to TRBD1 covers 7 bases. V gave up 5 bases and J gave up 0 bases; unmatched junction bases: 12. This CDR3 is 17 amino acids long. Looked up from germline, CDR1 is SEHNR and CDR2 is FQNEAQ (reference sequence). CDR3 DNA: TGTGCCAGCAGCCCTTTACAGGGGAAGTACATGAACACTGAAGCTTTCTTT. This gives the protein CASSPLQGKYMNTEAFF.

The gene calls are TRBV25-1 and TRBJ1-1; D gene ambiguous. Trimming removed 4 bases from V and 2 bases from J, with 8 bases in between. Germline V lookup: CDR1 MGHDK, CDR2 SYGVNS. This CDR3 spans 13 amino acids. CDR3 nucleotides: TGTGCCAGCAGTGCGGAGAGAAACACTGAAGCTTTCTTT. Its protein product is CASSAERNTEAFF.

The chain employs TRBV5-1 and TRBJ1-2; D may be TRBD1 (6 bases). The CDR3 sequence is 14 residues long. Germline V CDR1 and CDR2: SGHRS, YFSETQ. Trimming left V 5 bases short and J 8 bases short, with 19 bases between. CDR3 residues: CASSLGGAASGYTF. The CDR3 DNA reads TGCGCCAGCAGTCTTGGGGGCGCAGCAAGCGGCTACACCTTC.

V usage is TRBV30 and J usage is TRBJ1-2, with D perhaps TRBD1 (6 bases). The CDR3 has 16 residues. The germline gives CDR1 GTSNPN, CDR2 SVGIG (reference sequence). V lost 6 bases, J lost 7 bases, and 27 bases lay in between. DNA of the CDR3: TGTGCCTGTCAGAGAAAAGGGGGGAGCCTTAGGGCTGGCTACACCTTC. Protein product: CACQRKGGSLRAGYTF.

The V gene is TRBV11-2, the J gene TRBJ1-3; D gene uncertain. The germline V gene encodes CDR1 SGHAT and CDR2 FQNNGV. Trimming removed 5 bases at V and 7 bases at J, with 9 bases between. The CDR3 runs to 12 residues. CDR3 amino acids: CASSPLANTIYF. The CDR3 DNA follows: TGTGCCAGCAGCCCGTTAGCGAACACCATATATTTT.

The chain has TRBV9 and TRBJ2-2; D call uncertain. V gave up 0 bases and J gave up 1 base, with 4 bases separating them. Germline V lookup: CDR1 SGDLS, CDR2 YYNGEE. CDR3 size: 14 residues. This chain's CDR3 is CASSVDLNTGELFF. The CDR3, as DNA: TGTGCCAGCAGCGTAGATCTGAACACCGGGGAGCTGTTTTTT.

The rearrangement uses TRBV6-5 and TRBJ2-1; 9 bases line up with TRBD1. The CDR3 is 14 amino acids. After removal of 5 bases from V and 8 bases from J, the junction contained 7 bases not matched to a gene. Germline V lookup: CDR1 MNHEY, CDR2 SVGAGI. The CDR3 nucleotides are TGTGCCAGCAGTACGCCGACAGGGGGTGATGAGCAGTTCTTC. Its protein is CASSTPTGGDEQFF.

This clone was seen just once. A read error may produce the germline difference seen at one junction end. The genes are TRBV6-5 and TRBJ2-4; no definite D call. Germline CDR1 and CDR2: MNHEY and SVGAGI. There are 14 residues in the CDR3. CDR3 region: CASSYSRAKNIQYF. CDR3 DNA: TGTGCCAGCAGCTACTCGAGAGCCAAAAACATTCAGTACTTC.